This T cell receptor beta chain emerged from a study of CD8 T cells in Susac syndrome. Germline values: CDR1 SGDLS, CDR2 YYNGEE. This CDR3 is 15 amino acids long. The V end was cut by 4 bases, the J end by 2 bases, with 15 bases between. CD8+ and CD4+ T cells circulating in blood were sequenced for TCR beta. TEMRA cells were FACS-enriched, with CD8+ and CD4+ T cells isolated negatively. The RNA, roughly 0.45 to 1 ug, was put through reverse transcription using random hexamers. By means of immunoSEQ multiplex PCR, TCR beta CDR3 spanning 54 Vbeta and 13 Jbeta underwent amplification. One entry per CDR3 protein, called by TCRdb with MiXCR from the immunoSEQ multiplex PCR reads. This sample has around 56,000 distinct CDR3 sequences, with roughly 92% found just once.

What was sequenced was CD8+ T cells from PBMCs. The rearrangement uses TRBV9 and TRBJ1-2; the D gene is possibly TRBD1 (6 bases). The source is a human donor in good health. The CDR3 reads CASSPGGGINYGYTF. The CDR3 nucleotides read TGTGCCAGCAGCCCCGGAGGGGGGATAAACTATGGCTACACCTTC. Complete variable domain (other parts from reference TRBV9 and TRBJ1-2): DSGVTQTPKHLITATGQRVTLRCSPRSGDLSVYWYQQSLDQGLQFLIQYYNGEERAKGNILERFSAQQFPDLHSELNLSSLELGDSALYFCASSPGGGINYGYTFGSGTRLTVV.